The T cell receptor (beta chain) under discussion was sequenced for a study of T cells in Graves' hyperthyroidism and ophthalmopathy. Germline V gene lookup returns CDR1 SGHAT and CDR2 FQNNGV. The CDR3 runs 15 residues. RNA transcripts gave rise to amplified TCR beta CDR3 regions. First-round RT-PCR targeting the TCR CDR3 was performed with the HTBI primer set. TCRdb itself ran the multiplex PCR reads through MiXCR, one entry per CDR3 protein. The data contain almost 250,000 distinct CDR3 sequences, almost 25% of them seen just once; the ten biggest clones take up roughly 40%. This clonotype was seen a single time. The germline gene is not matched at one end of the junction; a read error may be the cause.

The sequence was collected from a woman aged 35 to 49 with Graves' ophthalmopathy. The chain carries TRBV11-2 and TRBJ1-1; no definite D call. The specimen sequenced was blood. The CDR3 DNA follows: TGTGCCAGCAGCTTAGGGGTCACGTGGAACACTGAAGCTTGCTTT. Translating it yields CASSLGVTWNTEACF.